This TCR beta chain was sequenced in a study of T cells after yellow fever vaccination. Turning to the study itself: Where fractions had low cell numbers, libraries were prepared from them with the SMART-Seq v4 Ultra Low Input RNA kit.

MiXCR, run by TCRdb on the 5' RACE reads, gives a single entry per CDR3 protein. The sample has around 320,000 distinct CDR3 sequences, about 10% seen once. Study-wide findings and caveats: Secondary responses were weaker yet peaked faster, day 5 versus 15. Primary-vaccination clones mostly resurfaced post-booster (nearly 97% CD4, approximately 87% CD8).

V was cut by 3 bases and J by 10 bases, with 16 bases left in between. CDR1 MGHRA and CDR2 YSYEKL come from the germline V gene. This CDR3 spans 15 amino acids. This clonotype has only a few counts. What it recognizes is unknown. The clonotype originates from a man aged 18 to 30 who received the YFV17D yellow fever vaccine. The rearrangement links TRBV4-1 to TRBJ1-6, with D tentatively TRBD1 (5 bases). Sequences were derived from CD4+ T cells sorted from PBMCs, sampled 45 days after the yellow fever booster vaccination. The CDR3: CASSHRRGSGSPLHF. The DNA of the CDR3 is TGCGCCAGCAGCCACAGACGGGGGAGTGGGTCACCCCTCCACTTT.